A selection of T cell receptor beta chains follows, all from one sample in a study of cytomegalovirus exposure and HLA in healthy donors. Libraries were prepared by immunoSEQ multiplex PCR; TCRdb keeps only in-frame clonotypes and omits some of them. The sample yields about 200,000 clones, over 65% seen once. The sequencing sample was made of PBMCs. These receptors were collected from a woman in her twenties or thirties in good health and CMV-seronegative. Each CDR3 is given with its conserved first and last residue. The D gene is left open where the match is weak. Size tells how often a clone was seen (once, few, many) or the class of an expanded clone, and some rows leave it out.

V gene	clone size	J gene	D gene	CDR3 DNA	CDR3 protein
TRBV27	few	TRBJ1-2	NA	TGTGCCAGCAGTTTTTCTTTACAGGGAACGGGCTACACCTTC	CASSFSLQGTGYTF
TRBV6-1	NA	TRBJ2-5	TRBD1	TGTGCCAGCAGTCAGTGGGACAGGGGAGAGACCCAGTACTTC	CASSQWDRGETQYF
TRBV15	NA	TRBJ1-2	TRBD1	TGTGCCACCAGCAGAGACCGGACAGGGAGGTATGCTGGCTACACCTTC	CATSRDRTGRYAGYTF
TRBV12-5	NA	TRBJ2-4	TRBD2	TGTGCTAGTGGTCCCTCGACTAGCCGAATAGCCAAAAACATTCAGTACTTC	CASGPSTSRIAKNIQYF
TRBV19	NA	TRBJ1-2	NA	TGTGCCAGTAGTTCGGAAGGCCGGGCCCAGGGCACAAGGAGTTTTTCCTATGGCTACACCTTC	CASSSEGRAQGTRSFSYGYTF
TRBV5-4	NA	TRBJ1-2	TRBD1	TGTGCCAGCAGCCGATGGAGGGAGACAGGGGGTTATGGCTACACCTTC	CASSRWRETGGYGYTF
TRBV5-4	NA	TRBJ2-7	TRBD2	TGTGCCAGCAGCCGATACCCGGGGGGGACGACCTACGAGCAGTACTTC	CASSRYPGGTTYEQYF
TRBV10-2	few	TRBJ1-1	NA	TGCGCCAGCAGTGAGTGGCCAGGGGAGAACACTGAAGCTTTCTTT	CASSEWPGENTEAFF
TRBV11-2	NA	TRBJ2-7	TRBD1	TGTGCCAGCAGCCTAAGGGGGACAGATATTTACTACGAGCAGTACTTC	CASSLRGTDIYYEQYF
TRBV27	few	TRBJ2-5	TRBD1	TGTGCCTCTGCCCACACCTGGGGACAGGGAACAACTTGGGAGACCCAGTACTTC	CASAHTWGQGTTWETQYF
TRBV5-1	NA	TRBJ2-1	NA	TGCGCCAGCAGCAGAGAGGCCAGGGGAAGCTCCTACAATGAGCAGTTCTTC	CASSREARGSSYNEQFF
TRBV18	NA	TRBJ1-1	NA	TGTGCCAGCTCACCGCTACAGGGAAACACTGAAGCTTTCTTT	CASSPLQGNTEAFF
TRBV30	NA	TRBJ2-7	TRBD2	TGTGCCTGGAGTGTAGCAGGCGCGGGGGGGGAGCAGTACTTC	CAWSVAGAGGEQYF
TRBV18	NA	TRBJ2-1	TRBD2	TGTGCCAGCTCACCACTCCCGGGGACTAGCGGTAACAATGAGCAGTTCTTC	CASSPLPGTSGNNEQFF
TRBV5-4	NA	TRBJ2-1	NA	TGTGCCTACCTCCTGGACGGGGCCTACAATGAGCAGTTCTTC	CAYLLDGAYNEQFF
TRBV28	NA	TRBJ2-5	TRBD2	TGTGCCAGCAGTTTGGCTAGTAGCGGGGGTCAAGAGACCCAGTACTTC	CASSLASSGGQETQYF
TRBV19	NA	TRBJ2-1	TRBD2	TGTGCCAGTAGTATATTGCCTAGCGGGGGGTTAAATGAGCAGTTCTTC	CASSILPSGGLNEQFF
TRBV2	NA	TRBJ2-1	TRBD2	TGTGCCAGCGGGACTAGCGGGATCTACAATGAGCAGTTCTTC	CASGTSGIYNEQFF
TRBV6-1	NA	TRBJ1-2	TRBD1	TGTGCCAGCTCACAGGGGGTCTATGGCTACACCTTC	CASSQGVYGYTF
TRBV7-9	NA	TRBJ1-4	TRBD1	TGTGCCAGCAGCATCCTACAAATGGACAGGAAAAATGAAAAACTGTTTTTT	CASSILQMDRKNEKLFF
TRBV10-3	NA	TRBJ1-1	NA	TGTGCCATCAGTGAGTCGAGGGAGAACACTGAAGCTTTCTTT	CAISESRENTEAFF
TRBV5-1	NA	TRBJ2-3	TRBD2	TGCGCCAGCAGCTCGGGACTAGCGGGAGGGCTTCGCACAGATACGCAGTATTTT	CASSSGLAGGLRTDTQYF
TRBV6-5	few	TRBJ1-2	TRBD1	TGTGCCAGCAGTTACTCTGGTAGGACAGGGAACTATGGCTACACCTTC	CASSYSGRTGNYGYTF
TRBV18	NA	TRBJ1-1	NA	TGTGCCAGCTCACCATTACAGGGTAGAACTGAAGCTTTCTTT	CASSPLQGRTEAFF
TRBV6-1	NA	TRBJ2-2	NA	TGTGCCAGCAGTCGTATAACAGGGACCACCGGGGAGCTGTTTTTT	CASSRITGTTGELFF
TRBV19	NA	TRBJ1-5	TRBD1	TGTGCCAGTAGCACCCCCTATAGGGACAGAAATAGCAATCAGCCCCAGCATTTT	CASSTPYRDRNSNQPQHF
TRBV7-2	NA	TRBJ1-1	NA	TGTGCCAGCAGGGCCCCGGGGACTGATAACACTGAAGCTTTCTTT	CASRAPGTDNTEAFF
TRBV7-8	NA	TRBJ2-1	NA	TGTGCCAGCAGCGAGACTAGAATAGGCGGCCATGAGCAGTTCTTC	CASSETRIGGHEQFF
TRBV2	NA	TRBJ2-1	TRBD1	TGTGCCAGCAGAGCCGGACAGGGGAGGCACAATGAGCAGTTCTTC	CASRAGQGRHNEQFF
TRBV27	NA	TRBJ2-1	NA	TGTGCCAGCACCCCCGACACGGCGGGCTATGAGCAGTTCTTC	CASTPDTAGYEQFF
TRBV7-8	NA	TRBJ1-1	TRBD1	TGTGCCAGCAGCCCTAACCGGGACAGGGGATTGGGCACTGAAGCTTTCTTT	CASSPNRDRGLGTEAFF
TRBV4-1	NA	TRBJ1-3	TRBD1	TGCGCCAGCAGCTACACCGGGACAGGCGAGATCGACTCTGGAAACACCATATATTTT	CASSYTGTGEIDSGNTIYF
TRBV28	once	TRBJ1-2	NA	TGTGCCAGCAGTTTCGGGACATGGGGTAACTATGGCTACACCTTC	CASSFGTWGNYGYTF
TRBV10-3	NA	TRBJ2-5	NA	TGTGCCATCAGTGATTTTGGACAGCAAGAGACCCAGTACTTC	CAISDFGQQETQYF
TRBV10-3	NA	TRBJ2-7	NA	TGTGCCATCAGTGATAGGCCGGGACTGGCCTTCAACGAGCAGTACTTC	CAISDRPGLAFNEQYF
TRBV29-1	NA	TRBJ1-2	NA	TGCAGCGTTGAAGGGGTGGGCAGCTCCTATGGCTACACCTTC	CSVEGVGSSYGYTF
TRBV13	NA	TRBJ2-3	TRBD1	TGTGCCAGCATTCAACGGACAGGGGATACGCAGTATTTT	CASIQRTGDTQYF
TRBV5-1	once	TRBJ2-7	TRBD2	TGCGCCAGCAGCACGACTAGCGGGAACGAGCAGTACTTC	CASSTTSGNEQYF
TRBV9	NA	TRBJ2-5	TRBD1	TGTGCCAGCAGCGGGGGACAGGGGTCGAAAGAGACCCAGTACTTC	CASSGGQGSKETQYF